One sample yielded the 17 T cell receptor beta chains listed below, sequenced in a study of blood T cell repertoires in COVID-19. TCRdb keeps only in-frame clones here, not all; method: immunoSEQ multiplex PCR. This sample has roughly 180,000 clones, with around 76% found just once. Specimen: peripheral blood. These receptors were taken from a woman aged 45-65 years with active or convalescent COVID-19.

The CDR3 region is CASSQSRGASTDTQYF. The CDR3 nucleotides are TGTGCCAGCAGCCAAAGTAGAGGCGCTAGCACAGATACGCAGTATTTT. The chain links TRBV3-1 (or the pseudogene TRBV3-2) to TRBJ2-3, with D hard to call. The CDR3 spans 16 residues. The germline CDR1 and CDR2 sequences are LGHDT and YNNKEL (reference sequence). Trimming removed 2 bases at V and 0 bases at J, with 12 bases between.

V gene TRBV13 combines with J gene TRBJ1-6; 9 bases are shared with TRBD1. Per germline, CDR1 PRHDT and CDR2 FYEKMQ (reference sequence). The junction had 6 bases not matched to a gene; V was cut back by 0 bases and J by 0 bases. The CDR3 has 19 residues. The CDR3 protein is CASSLGQGASSSYNSPLHF. CDR3 coding DNA: TGTGCCAGCAGCTTAGGACAGGGGGCTTCGAGCTCCTATAATTCACCCCTCCACTTT.

This rearrangement joins TRBV6-5 to TRBJ2-1; 7 bases are shared with TRBD2. V lost 6 bases and J lost 10; bases outside the gene matches: 9. Germline CDR1 and CDR2: MNHEY and SVGAGI. The CDR3 consists of 13 residues. The CDR3 spells CASSKGPGGEQFF. As DNA, the CDR3 is TGTGCCAGCAGCAAAGGGCCCGGGGGGGAGCAGTTCTTC.

The gene calls are TRBV11-3 and TRBJ2-7; no firm D call. The CDR3 length is 14 residues. Germline assignment: CDR1 SGHNT and CDR2 YENEEA. Between the trimmed V and J ends, which lost 0 bases and 2 bases, there was a span of 8 bases. Written as DNA, the CDR3 is TGTGCCAGCAGCTTAGATTCACTCACCTACGAGCAGTACTTC. It specifies CASSLDSLTYEQYF.

The J gene is TRBJ2-1, the V gene TRBV4-3; TRBD2 matches at 11 bases. This CDR3 is built from 15 residues. Germline trimming cut 4 bases from V and 2 bases from J; bases unmatched to any gene: 1. CDR1 is LGHNA and CDR2 is YSLEER in the germline V gene. The DNA for the CDR3 is TGCGCCAGCAGCCGTAGCGGGGGGGCCTACAATGAGCAGTTCTTC. This gives the protein CASSRSGGAYNEQFF.

The chain employs TRBV7-2 and TRBJ1-4; 9 nucleotides line up with TRBD1. The CDR3 is made up of 16 amino acids. With 4 bases clipped from V and 0 bases from J, the junction kept 3 bases outside the gene matches. CDR1 and CDR2 from the germline V gene are SGHTA and FQGNSA. DNA for the CDR3: TGTGCCAGCAGCTACAGGGGGCCCGCAACTAATGAAAAACTGTTTTTT. It yields the protein CASSYRGPATNEKLFF.

At least ten counts were recorded for this clone. V is TRBV6-5 and J is TRBJ2-7, with 7 bases fitting TRBD2. From germline, CDR1 is MNHEY and CDR2 SVGAGI. The CDR3 runs 14 residues. J was trimmed by 2 bases and V by 6 bases; bases with no gene match: 7. The CDR3 here is CASSRGGGTYEQYF. CDR3 DNA sequence: TGTGCCAGCAGCCGAGGCGGGGGAACCTACGAGCAGTACTTC.

V usage is TRBV18 and J usage is TRBJ1-6; 9 positions agree with TRBD1. Per the germline V gene, CDR1 is KGHSH and CDR2 is LQKENI. Unmatched junction bases numbered 22, after V lost 3 bases and J lost 10 bases. The length of the CDR3 is 20 residues. Written as DNA, the CDR3 is TGTGCCAGCTCACCCACCATCATGGGGACAGGGCTTCTCGTCGGATCACCCCTCCACTTT. Amino acid sequence: CASSPTIMGTGLLVGSPLHF. The complete variable domain, with remaining parts taken from reference TRBV18 and TRBJ1-6, reads NAGVMQNPRHLVRRRGQEARLRCSPMKGHSHVYWYRQLPEEGLKFMVYLQKENIIDESGMPKERFSAEFPKEGPSILRIQQVVRGDSAAYFCASSPTIMGTGLLVGSPLHFGNGTRLTVT.

V gene TRBV18 combines with J gene TRBJ2-7; no firm D call. Germline-derived CDR1 and CDR2 are KGHSH and LQKENI. V lost 3 bases and J 5 bases, leaving 14 bases between the germline ends. CDR3 size: 14 residues. The CDR3 sequence is CASSPDLVVHEQYF. CDR3 DNA sequence: TGTGCCAGCTCACCGGATCTAGTAGTCCACGAGCAGTACTTC.

The chain carries TRBV5-6 and TRBJ2-7; D is perhaps TRBD2 (5 bases). The CDR3 has 13 amino acids. Germline V gives CDR1 SGHDT, CDR2 YYEEEE. V dropped 2 bases and J dropped 2 bases, with 8 bases sitting between them. CDR3 in DNA: TGTGCCAGCAGCTTAACCGGGGCCTACGAGCAGTACTTC. This gives the protein CASSLTGAYEQYF.

The chain is built from TRBV7-9 and TRBJ2-5, with D uncertain. V lost 1 base to trimming and J lost 6 bases, with 9 bases between them. The CDR3 is 13 amino acids. Germline assignment: CDR1 SEHNR and CDR2 FQNEAQ (reference sequence). For the CDR3, the DNA is TGTGCCAGCAGCTTAGACTTGGTGAAGACCCAGTACTTC. This encodes CASSLDLVKTQYF.

The chain joins TRBV4-2 to TRBJ1-3, with D possibly matching TRBD1 (5 bases). The CDR3 extends over 16 amino acids. CDR1 is LGHNA, CDR2 YNFKEQ, per germline. Trimming cost V 0 bases and J 0 bases, with 9 bases left between them. The CDR3 nucleotides read TGTGCCAGCAGCCAAGACAGGGCCTCCTCTGGAAACACCATATATTTT. Translated, it gives CASSQDRASSGNTIYF.

The gene calls are TRBV19 and TRBJ2-5; 12 bases agree with TRBD2. The CDR3 runs to 16 residues. Germline trimming cut 7 bases from V and 2 bases from J; bases unmatched to any gene: 8. The V gene's germline CDR1 is LNHDA and CDR2 SQIVND (reference sequence). CDR3 protein: CASKPTSGRSQETQYF. Written as DNA, the CDR3 is TGTGCCAGTAAGCCAACTAGCGGGAGGAGTCAAGAGACCCAGTACTTC.

This clone was recorded a few times. The chain combines TRBV6-5 with TRBJ1-2; 7 nucleotides align to TRBD1. Germline V gene lookup returns CDR1 MNHEY and CDR2 SVGAGI. This CDR3 is 15 amino acids long. The V segment lost 8 bases and the J segment 4 bases; nucleotides outside the gene matches: 13. The CDR3 DNA follows: TGTGCCAGCCGTCCCCGGGACAGATCATCCTATGGCTACACCTTC. It is translated as CASRPRDRSSYGYTF.

The rearrangement uses TRBV25-1 and TRBJ1-5; D remains unclear. The germline V gene encodes CDR1 MGHDK and CDR2 SYGVNS. The V end lost 8 bases, the J end lost 4 bases, and 18 bases lay between the germline ends. CDR3 length: 15 amino acids. The CDR3 loop reads CASEPPGGENQPQHF. DNA of the CDR3: TGTGCCAGCGAGCCCCCGGGAGGAGAGAATCAGCCCCAGCATTTT.

This clone has just one count. The CDR3 reads CASSLGESNNSPLHF. CDR3 sequence (DNA): TGTGCCAGCAGCTTAGGGGAGTCGAATAATTCACCCCTCCACTTT. The J gene is TRBJ1-6, the V gene TRBV7-2, with unresolved D. This CDR3 comprises 15 residues. Trimming cost V 1 base and J 5 bases, with 9 bases left between them. CDR1 is SGHTA, CDR2 FQGNSA, per germline.

The chain couples TRBV27 to TRBJ2-5; TRBD2 is a possible D gene (5 bases). The CDR3 has 15 residues. Trimming shortened V by 7 bases and J by 3 bases, and 18 bases separated the two germline ends. CDR1 and CDR2 from the germline V gene are MNHEY and SMNVEV (reference sequence). The chain's CDR3 is CASMRSGGWEETQYF. DNA for the CDR3: TGTGCCAGCATGAGATCTGGCGGGTGGGAAGAGACCCAGTACTTC.